Listed here are 27 T cell receptor beta chains from one sample, sequenced in a study of T cells after yellow fever vaccination. TCRdb ran MiXCR on the 5' RACE reads and lists one entry per CDR3 protein. The table has 500,000 to 650,000 distinct CDR3 sequences, 13% seen once. This material consisted of PBMCs, taken on the day of the yellow fever booster vaccination. All receptors derive from a man aged 25 to 40 who received the YFV17D yellow fever vaccine.

This chain joins TRBV6-1 and TRBJ2-5; no reliable D call. CDR3 length: 13 amino acids. Germline V gives CDR1 MNHNS, CDR2 SASEGT. Deletions cut 3 bases from V and 0 bases from J, with 5 bases between. The CDR3 DNA reads as TGTGCCAGCAGTGACAGGAACCAAGAGACCCAGTACTTC. Residues: CASSDRNQETQYF.

The chain links TRBV12-3 or TRBV12-4 to TRBJ1-4, with 9 bases matching TRBD1. There are 13 residues in the CDR3. The J segment lost 5 bases and the V segment lost 7 bases, leaving 2 bases of the junction unmatched. The CDR3 sequence is CASTDRGNEKLFF. Here the CDR3 DNA reads TGTGCCAGCACGGACAGGGGCAATGAAAAACTGTTTTTT.

This chain uses TRBV6-2 or TRBV6-3 with TRBJ2-2; unclear D gene. The CDR3 consists of 14 residues. Trimming left V 7 bases short and J 1 base short, with 10 bases between. Germline loops: CDR1 MNHEY, CDR2 SVGEGT. CDR3 nucleotide sequence: TGTGCCAGCACCGAGACTCTGAACACCGGGGAGCTGTTTTTT. It is translated as CASTETLNTGELFF.

This clonotype was recorded many times. V is TRBV10-3 and J is TRBJ2-7; maybe TRBD2 (5 bases). Germline V gene data show CDR1 as ENHRY and CDR2 as SYGVKD. V gave up 4 bases and J gave up 5 bases, with 6 bases separating them. The CDR3 totals 11 residues. Here the CDR3 DNA reads TGTGCCATCAGTGGGGGAGACGAGCAGTACTTC. Translating gives CAISGGDEQYF.

DNA of the CDR3: TGCAGCGTTGTAGGGCTTTCCCGCGAGCAGTACTTC. This encodes CSVVGLSREQYF. This rearrangement joins TRBV29-1 to TRBJ2-7; D call uncertain. There are 12 residues in the CDR3. Trimming pared 4 bases from V and 6 bases from J, leaving 13 bases between. Germline V gene data show CDR1 as SQVTM and CDR2 as ANQGSEA.

This clonotype was found a few times. The V gene is TRBV7-2, the J gene TRBJ2-7; D is uncertain. This CDR3 has 13 residues. The V gene's germline CDR1 is SGHTA and CDR2 FQGNSA. V was cut by 1 base and J by 3 bases, with 7 bases left in between. The CDR3 loop reads CASSLDYGYEQYF. The CDR3 DNA reads as TGTGCCAGCAGCTTAGACTATGGCTACGAGCAGTACTTC.

This clonotype was counted once. This chain connects TRBV20-1 to TRBJ2-7, with D possibly TRBD1 on 6 matching bases. V dropped 3 bases and J dropped 4 bases, with 16 bases sitting between them. This CDR3 region has 14 residues. Per the germline V gene, CDR1 is DFQATT and CDR2 is SNEGSKA (reference sequence). DNA of the CDR3: TGCAGTGCTAGGGGGGCCGATTGGGGGTACGAGCAGTACTTC. Encoded protein: CSARGADWGYEQYF.

The chain joins TRBV7-2 to TRBJ1-4, with 7 nucleotides matching TRBD1. Germline loops: CDR1 SGHTA, CDR2 FQGNSA. The CDR3 spans 14 residues. V was clipped by 5 bases and J by 6 bases; unmatched bases: 6. The CDR3 nucleotides are TGTGCCAGCAGCCCAGGGGGGGGCGATGAAAAACTGTTTTTT. Translation: CASSPGGGDEKLFF.

V usage is TRBV7-9 and J usage is TRBJ2-1; D remains unclear. The germline V and J ends were trimmed by 3 bases and 7 bases, with 7 bases remaining between them. CDR3 length equals 12 residues. Germline V gene lookup returns CDR1 SEHNR and CDR2 FQNEAQ (reference sequence). DNA of the CDR3: TGTGCCAGCAGCTTCAGGCCGAATGAGCAGTTCTTC. This sequence encodes CASSFRPNEQFF.

The sample holds a few counts of this clonotype. The gene calls are TRBV28 and TRBJ2-3; D ambiguous. The germline V gene encodes CDR1 MDHEN and CDR2 SYDVKM. The CDR3 contains 13 residues. The V and J ends lost 8 bases and 0 bases respectively, with 9 bases between them. The CDR3 sequence: CASLNWSTDTQYF. CDR3 nucleotides: TGTGCCAGCTTGAATTGGAGCACAGATACGCAGTATTTT.

This chain uses TRBV5-1 with TRBJ2-1, with D maybe TRBD2 (5 bases). Between the trimmed V and J ends, which lost 0 bases and 15 bases, there was a span of 19 bases. From germline, CDR1 is SGHRS and CDR2 YFSETQ. The CDR3 loop spans 14 amino acids. The CDR3 loop reads CASSLEVSVPFRFF. In nucleotides, the CDR3 is TGCGCCAGCAGCTTGGAGGTTAGCGTGCCGTTTCGGTTCTTC.

There are a few counts of this clonotype. The rearrangement joins TRBV4-3 to TRBJ2-3; the match to TRBD2 covers 9 bases. From germline, CDR1 is LGHNA and CDR2 YSLEER. The CDR3 has 17 residues. V lost 0 bases to trimming and J lost 4 bases; unmatched junction nucleotides: 8. Here the CDR3 DNA reads TGCGCCAGCAGCCAAGAGTGGGCTAGCGGGACCGCAGATACGCAGTATTTT. Translating it yields CASSQEWASGTADTQYF.

The rearrangement joins TRBV12-3 or TRBV12-4 to TRBJ2-1, with D tentatively TRBD1 (5 bases). V was cut by 3 bases and J by 4 bases, with 16 bases left in between. The CDR3 spans 16 residues. CDR3 coding DNA: TGTGCCAGCAGTTTCGGCGGACACCCACTTTACAATGAGCAGTTCTTC. Its translation is CASSFGGHPLYNEQFF.

This clonotype was counted between two and nine times. The chain has TRBV30 and TRBJ2-5, with TRBD2 as a possible D gene (5 bases). The CDR3 sequence is 13 residues long. V was clipped by 5 bases and J by 0 bases, with 10 bases between them. Germline-derived CDR1 and CDR2 are GTSNPN and SVGIG (reference sequence). CDR3 amino acids: CAWSDGDQETQYF. DNA for the CDR3: TGTGCCTGGTCGGACGGGGACCAAGAGACCCAGTACTTC.

Turning to this clonotype: A read error may explain this, as a much larger clone is one base away. The chain joins TRBV9 to TRBJ2-7, with 10 nucleotides matching TRBD1. The CDR3 extends over 12 amino acids. Unmatched junction bases numbered 0, after V lost 7 bases and J lost 2 bases. CDR1 and CDR2 (germline): SGDLS, YYNGEE. CDR3 residues: CASGTGAYEQYF. CDR3 in DNA: TGTGCCAGCGGGACAGGGGCCTACGAGCAGTACTTC.

V and J are TRBV14 and TRBJ2-7; D call uncertain. Germline loops: CDR1 SGHDN, CDR2 FVKESK. The CDR3 runs 13 residues. Trimming stripped 6 bases from V and 5 bases from J, with 14 bases between. CDR3 in amino acids: CASSHRLRDEQYF. CDR3 nucleotides: TGTGCCAGCAGTCACCGCCTACGGGACGAGCAGTACTTC.

The V call is TRBV21-1, the J call TRBJ2-7. TRBV21-1 is annotated as a pseudogene. The CDR3 loop spans 14 amino acids. The CDR3 reads CARKLGFVIYEQYF. The CDR3 nucleotides read TGTGCCAGGAAGTTGGGTTTTGTAATCTACGAGCAGTACTTC.

In this sample, this clonotype turned up a few times. The V and J genes are TRBV19 and TRBJ2-3, with TRBD2 matching 9 bases. V dropped 4 bases and J dropped 1; count of bases not matched to a gene: 6. The CDR3 length is 16 residues. Per germline, CDR1 LNHDA and CDR2 SQIVND (reference sequence). This CDR3 is CASSTSGRPRTDTQYF. In nucleotides, the CDR3 is TGTGCCAGTAGTACCAGCGGGAGGCCTCGCACAGATACGCAGTATTTT.

This clonotype was detected only once. A read error may be the cause here, since a much bigger clone is one base away. The CDR3 does not end in the conserved phenylalanine or tryptophan, so this is likely a read error. Because the CDR3's place on the DNA is in doubt, the DNA is left out and the CDR3 is given as listed by TCRdb. The rearrangement links TRBV21-1 to TRBJ2-7; TRBD1 is taken as the D call from the table, unchecked against the DNA. TRBV21-1 is labeled a pseudogene. Ends included, the CDR3 has 13 residues. CDR3 residues: CASSRAGSYEQYI.

This clonotype was observed a handful of times. The chain links TRBV7-2 to TRBJ2-7; D not certain. The V end lost 3 bases, the J end lost 6 bases, and 9 bases lay between the germline ends. This CDR3 is 12 amino acids long. Germline CDR1 reads SGHTA; CDR2 reads FQGNSA. The CDR3 region is CASSFTVGEQYF. In DNA form, the CDR3 reads TGTGCCAGCAGCTTCACCGTCGGCGAGCAGTACTTC.

This chain connects TRBV4-3 to TRBJ1-2, with 7 positions matching TRBD1. The CDR3 sequence is 15 residues long. The V gene end was trimmed by 0 bases and the J gene end by 5 bases; junction bases not matched to a gene: 6. Looked up from germline, CDR1 is LGHNA and CDR2 is YSLEER. CDR3 in amino acids: CASSQDRGGGYGYTF. CDR3 in DNA: TGCGCCAGCAGCCAAGATAGAGGGGGCGGGTATGGCTACACCTTC.

The J gene is TRBJ2-3, the V gene TRBV10-1; TRBD2 matches at 9 bases. The CDR3 has 16 residues. CDR1 and CDR2 (germline): WNHNN, SYGVQD (reference sequence). Trimming cost V 4 bases and J 1 base; bases outside gene matches: 6. CDR3 region: CASSVVLAGGTDTQYF. CDR3 bases: TGCGCCAGCAGTGTGGTCTTAGCGGGGGGCACAGATACGCAGTATTTT.

This clonotype showed up just a few times. V is TRBV7-6 and J is TRBJ2-7; 9 bases fit TRBD2. V shed 4 bases, J shed 7 bases, and the junction held 8 bases outside the gene matches. Per germline, CDR1 SGHVS and CDR2 FNYEAQ. This CDR3 contains 14 residues. The CDR3 DNA reads as TGTGCCAGCAGCTCCCCGGCGGGAGGGGGAGAGCAGTACTTC. Amino acid sequence: CASSSPAGGGEQYF. Based on the CDR3 plus reference TRBV7-6 and TRBJ2-7, the full variable domain is GAGVSQSPRYKVTKRGQDVALRCDPISGHVSLYWYRQALGQGPEFLTYFNYEAQQDKSGLPNDRFSAERPEGSISTLTIQRTEQRDSAMYRCASSSPAGGGEQYFGPGTRLTVT.

The genes are TRBV7-8 and TRBJ2-1, with D unresolved. V was pared by 5 bases and J by 9 bases, with 11 bases between. The CDR3 consists of 12 residues. CDR1 and CDR2 from the germline V gene are SGHVS and FQNEAQ. The CDR3 spells CASSPISSEQFF. CDR3 coding DNA: TGTGCCAGCAGCCCAATCTCATCTGAGCAGTTCTTC.

This clonotype was observed a few times. The chain carries TRBV5-1 and TRBJ1-2; TRBD1 matches at 7 bases. V was pared by 7 bases and J by 6 bases, with 15 bases of the junction left unmatched. In germline, CDR1 is SGHRS, CDR2 YFSETQ. This CDR3 has 15 amino acids. The CDR3 protein is CASAFVRGGDHGYTF. The CDR3, as DNA: TGCGCCAGCGCCTTCGTCAGGGGGGGTGACCATGGCTACACCTTC.

J is TRBJ2-3 and V is TRBV19; D unresolved. This CDR3 has 13 amino acids. CDR1 and CDR2 (germline): LNHDA, SQIVND (reference sequence). V shed 7 bases and J shed 3 bases, with 11 bases lying between them. The CDR3 DNA reads as TGTGCCAGTACAGAACGGCGGACAGATACGCAGTATTTT. Its protein product is CASTERRTDTQYF.

This clonotype was counted only a few times. This chain links TRBV6-1 with TRBJ1-1, with D maybe TRBD1 (5 bases). Trimming removed 6 bases from V and 10 bases from J, with 21 bases in between. The germline V gene encodes CDR1 MNHNS and CDR2 SASEGT. CDR3 length: 14 amino acids. The DNA for the CDR3 is TGTGCCAGCAGACCTAAAGGGCCGGGGCCAAGAGCTTTCTTT. It translates to CASRPKGPGPRAFF.